The text below deals with one T cell receptor (beta chain). Profiled with immunoSEQ multiplex PCR; TCRdb holds only in-frame clones, not every one. This table has roughly 500,000 clones, 85% to 90% appearing once. This entry comes from a study of blood T cell repertoires in COVID-19. The source is a man aged 18 to 30 with COVID-19, enrolled during active disease. Sequencing was carried out using peripheral blood.

The CDR3 bases are TGTGCCAGCAGGGACAGCGATCTCGGCTACACCTTC. Protein: CASRDSDLGYTF. The rearrangement uses TRBV6-5 and TRBJ1-2; the D gene is possibly TRBD1 (6 bases). Germline values: CDR1 MNHEY, CDR2 SVGAGI. The CDR3 has 12 residues. V shed 6 bases and J shed 8 bases, with 13 bases lying between them.